These 20 T cell receptor beta chains were sequenced from one sample in a study of blood T cell repertoires in COVID-19. TCRdb's copy holds only in-frame clones and misses some; the assay was immunoSEQ multiplex PCR. The data show 150,000 to 190,000 clones, about 81% seen once. The sequencing input was PBMCs or T cells enriched from blood (not recorded which). Source of these receptors: a man aged 45-60 years who had recovered from COVID-19.

This clone was observed a single time. The chain is built from TRBV6-2 or TRBV6-3 and TRBJ2-1, with 9 bases that match TRBD2. The CDR3 extends over 14 amino acids. Per the germline V gene, CDR1 is MNHEY and CDR2 is SVGEGT. J was trimmed by 8 bases and V by 3 bases; bases with no gene match: 5. The CDR3 nucleotides are TGTGCCAGCAGTTATGGCGGGGGGGCTTATGAGCAGTTCTTC. This encodes CASSYGGGAYEQFF.

V is TRBV6-5 and J is TRBJ1-2; 7 positions agree with TRBD1. Germline CDR1 reads MNHEY; CDR2 reads SVGAGI. V shed 6 bases, J shed 3 bases, and the junction held 10 bases outside the gene matches. This CDR3 is built from 15 residues. CDR3 amino acids: CASSRQGISDYGYTF. The CDR3 DNA is TGTGCCAGCAGCCGACAGGGAATCTCGGACTATGGCTACACCTTC.

CDR3 sequence (DNA): TGCGCCAGCAGCCAAGAAGGAGGGGCAGGAGGCACTGAAGCTTTCTTT. Amino acids: CASSQEGGAGGTEAFF. This chain links TRBV4-3 with TRBJ1-1; D is possibly TRBD1 (5 bases). The V end lost 0 bases, the J end lost 4 bases, and 15 bases lay between the germline ends. CDR3 length: 16 residues. Germline-derived CDR1 and CDR2 are LGHNA and YSLEER.

CDR3 nucleotides: TGTGCCAGCAGCACGACAGGGGACGAGCAGTACTTC. Its translation is CASSTTGDEQYF. The rearrangement links TRBV12-3 or TRBV12-4 to TRBJ2-7; the match to TRBD1 covers 8 bases. The CDR3 extends over 12 amino acids. With V trimmed by 6 bases and J by 5 bases, 3 bases remained unmatched.

This clone occurred a few times. V usage is TRBV4-1 and J usage is TRBJ2-5; D unclear. The CDR3 loop spans 13 amino acids. V gave up 3 bases and J gave up 5 bases, with 10 bases separating them. The germline CDR1 and CDR2 sequences are MGHRA and YSYEKL. The chain's CDR3 is CASSQVLGETQYF. Here the CDR3 DNA reads TGCGCCAGCAGCCAGGTACTCGGGGAGACCCAGTACTTC.

J is TRBJ2-5 and V is TRBV5-8, with a tentative D call TRBD1 (5 bases). Trimming took off 7 bases at V and 0 bases at J, with 16 bases between the two ends. Germline CDR1 reads SGHTS; CDR2 reads YDEGEE. The length of the CDR3 is 15 residues. CDR3 in DNA: TGTGCCAGCGCCCCTGGTAAGGGGCACCAAGAGACCCAGTACTTC. This sequence encodes CASAPGKGHQETQYF.

The J gene is TRBJ1-5, the V gene TRBV19; D unresolved. Trimming removed 3 bases from V and 7 bases from J, with 13 bases in between. The CDR3 is made up of 14 amino acids. Germline CDR1 reads LNHDA; CDR2 reads SQIVND (reference sequence). CDR3 DNA: TGTGCCAGTAGTATCCCGGGGTGGATGCAGCCCCAGCATTTT. Its protein product is CASSIPGWMQPQHF. Full variable domain (outside the CDR3, taken from reference TRBV19 and TRBJ1-5): DGGITQSPKYLFRKEGQNVTLSCEQNLNHDAMYWYRQDPGQGLRLIYYSQIVNDFQKGDIAEGYSVSREKKESFPLTVTSAQKNPTAFYLCASSIPGWMQPQHFGDGTRLSIL.

The V call is TRBV6-6, the J call TRBJ2-5; 7 bases agree with TRBD2. CDR1 is MNHNY, CDR2 SVGAGI, per germline (reference sequence). V lost 3 bases to trimming and J lost 7 bases; unmatched junction nucleotides: 5. The CDR3 is 13 residues long. The CDR3 nucleotides read TGTGCCAGCAGTTATAAATGGGGGGGGACCCAGTACTTC. Translated: CASSYKWGGTQYF.

The chain uses TRBV10-3 and TRBJ2-1; 11 bases map to TRBD2. The CDR3 consists of 14 residues. Germline assignment: CDR1 ENHRY and CDR2 SYGVKD. V trimming: 6 bases; J trimming: 7 bases; junction bases outside the gene matches: 5. CDR3 in amino acids: CAISLAGGLNEQFF. The CDR3 DNA reads as TGTGCCATCAGCCTAGCGGGGGGACTGAATGAGCAGTTCTTC.

The CDR3 region has the DNA TGTGCCAGCACCGACTTTTTCATATCTTTAGAGACCCAGTACTTC. It specifies CASTDFFISLETQYF. The chain recombines TRBV7-9 with TRBJ2-5; no firm D call. The V gene's germline CDR1 is SEHNR and CDR2 FQNEAQ (reference sequence). V dropped 7 bases and J dropped 4 bases, with 19 bases sitting between them. The CDR3 has 15 residues.

The CDR3 spells CASSLSYAGFQETQYF. The CDR3 DNA reads TGTGCCAGCAGCCTCTCTTACGCGGGGTTCCAAGAGACCCAGTACTTC. J is TRBJ2-5 and V is TRBV7-2; D is perhaps TRBD2 (6 bases). Per the germline V gene, CDR1 is SGHTA and CDR2 is FQGNSA. Trimming left V 5 bases short and J 1 base short, with 17 bases between. This CDR3 has 16 residues.

There are a few counts of this clone. The chain couples TRBV19 to TRBJ1-2; D remains unclear. V was shortened by 0 bases and J by 0 bases, with 5 bases between the two germline ends. Germline V gene sequence: CDR1 LNHDA, CDR2 SQIVND (reference sequence). This CDR3 contains 14 residues. Here the CDR3 DNA reads TGTGCCAGTAGTATAGATCAGACTAACTATGGCTACACCTTC. This gives the protein CASSIDQTNYGYTF.

The chain recombines TRBV10-1 with TRBJ2-5; 14 positions match TRBD2. CDR3 length: 15 amino acids. J gave up 5 bases and V 6 bases, and 5 bases lay outside the gene matches. CDR1 is WNHNN and CDR2 is SYGVQD in the germline V gene (reference sequence). CDR3 residues: CASRLRTSGGETQYF. The CDR3 DNA sequence: TGCGCCAGCAGACTACGGACTAGCGGGGGGGAGACCCAGTACTTC.

This clone was observed a handful of times. J is TRBJ1-3 and V is TRBV7-2, with 8 nucleotides matching TRBD1. V trimming: 5 bases; J trimming: 1 base; junction bases outside the gene matches: 13. The CDR3 runs 18 residues. The germline CDR1 and CDR2 sequences are SGHTA and FQGNSA. CDR3 DNA: TGTGCCAGCAGCCTCACTGGGGCAGGGGGCCGTTCTGGAAACACCATATATTTT. It encodes CASSLTGAGGRSGNTIYF.

The chain is built from TRBV5-1 and TRBJ2-5; D perhaps matches TRBD2 (6 bases). The CDR3 has 13 amino acids. Germline CDR1 SGHRS, CDR2 YFSETQ. V lost 8 bases and J 5 bases, leaving 16 bases between the germline ends. The CDR3 reads CASTKAGSETQYF. CDR3 bases: TGCGCCAGTACCAAAGCGGGTTCGGAGACCCAGTACTTC.

This chain connects TRBV14 to TRBJ2-7; 9 bases map to TRBD1. Germline V gives CDR1 SGHDN, CDR2 FVKESK. Germline trimming cut 3 bases from V and 0 bases from J; bases unmatched to any gene: 3. This CDR3 comprises 15 residues. CDR3 nucleotides: TGTGCCAGCAGCCAGGGACAGGGAGGCTCCTACGAGCAGTACTTC. Translation gives CASSQGQGGSYEQYF.

The chain employs TRBV7-8 and TRBJ1-1; D perhaps matches TRBD1 (6 bases). V was trimmed by 5 bases and J by 1 base, leaving 11 bases between them. The CDR3 is 14 amino acids. Germline V lookup: CDR1 SGHVS, CDR2 FQNEAQ. Here the CDR3 DNA reads TGTGCCAGCAGCAAGGAACAGGGGAACACTGAAGCTTTCTTT. Translating it yields CASSKEQGNTEAFF. Using reference TRBV7-8 and TRBJ1-1 for the parts outside the CDR3, the full variable domain is GAGVSQSPRYKVAKRGQDVALRCDPISGHVSLFWYQQALGQGPEFLTYFQNEAQLDKSGLPSDRFFAERPEGSVSTLKIQRTQQEDSAVYLCASSKEQGNTEAFFGQGTRLTVV.

The V call is TRBV10-3, the J call TRBJ1-1; 7 nucleotides agree with TRBD1. The CDR3 covers 15 residues. The germline V gene encodes CDR1 ENHRY and CDR2 SYGVKD. J gave up 6 bases and V 0 bases, and 7 bases lay outside the gene matches. The CDR3 bases are TGTGCCATCAGTGAGTCGAGACAGGGATGGGCTGAAGCTTTCTTT. This translates into CAISESRQGWAEAFF.

The chain carries TRBV6-6 and TRBJ2-2; TRBD1 aligns across 9 bases. CDR1 and CDR2 (germline): MNHNY, SVGAGI (reference sequence). V lost 6 bases and J lost 5; bases outside the gene matches: 4. The CDR3 consists of 14 residues. The CDR3, as DNA: TGTGCCAGCAGACCCGGACAGGGGACCGGGGAGCTGTTTTTT. Protein product: CASRPGQGTGELFF.

This clone came up a few times. The CDR3 DNA reads as TGTGCCAGCAGCGTATTCCGGGACAGTCCGACTGAAGCTTTCTTT. Protein sequence: CASSVFRDSPTEAFF. This rearrangement joins TRBV9 to TRBJ1-1, with 7 bases identical to TRBD1. With 1 base clipped from V and 5 bases from J, the junction kept 8 bases outside the gene matches. The CDR3 is 15 residues long. In germline, CDR1 is SGDLS, CDR2 YYNGEE.